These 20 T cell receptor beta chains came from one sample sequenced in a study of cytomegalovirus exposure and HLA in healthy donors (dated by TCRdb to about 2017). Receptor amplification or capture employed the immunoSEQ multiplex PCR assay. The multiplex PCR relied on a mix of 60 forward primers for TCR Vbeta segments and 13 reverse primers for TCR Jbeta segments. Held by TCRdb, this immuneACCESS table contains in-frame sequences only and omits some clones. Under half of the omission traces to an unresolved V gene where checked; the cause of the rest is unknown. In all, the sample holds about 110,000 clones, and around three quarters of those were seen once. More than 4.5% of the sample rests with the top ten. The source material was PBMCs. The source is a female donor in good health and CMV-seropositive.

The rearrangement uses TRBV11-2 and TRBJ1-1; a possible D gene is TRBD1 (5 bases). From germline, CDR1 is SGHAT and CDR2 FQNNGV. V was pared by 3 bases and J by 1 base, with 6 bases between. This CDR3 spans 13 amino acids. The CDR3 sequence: CASSLQGNTEAFF. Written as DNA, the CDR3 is TGTGCCAGCAGCTTGCAGGGGAACACTGAAGCTTTCTTT.

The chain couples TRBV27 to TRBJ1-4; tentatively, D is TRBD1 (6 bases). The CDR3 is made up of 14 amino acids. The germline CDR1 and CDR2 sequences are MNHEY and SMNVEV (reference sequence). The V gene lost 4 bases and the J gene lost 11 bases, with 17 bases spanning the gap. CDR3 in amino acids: CASSWGGPVLKLFF. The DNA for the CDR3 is TGTGCCAGCAGTTGGGGGGGCCCAGTCCTGAAACTGTTTTTT. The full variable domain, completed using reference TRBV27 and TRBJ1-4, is EAQVTQNPRYLITVTGKKLTVTCSQNMNHEYMSWYRQDPGLGLRQIYYSMNVEVTDKGDVPEGYKVSRKEKRNFPLILESPSPNQTSLYFCASSWGGPVLKLFFGSGTQLSVL.

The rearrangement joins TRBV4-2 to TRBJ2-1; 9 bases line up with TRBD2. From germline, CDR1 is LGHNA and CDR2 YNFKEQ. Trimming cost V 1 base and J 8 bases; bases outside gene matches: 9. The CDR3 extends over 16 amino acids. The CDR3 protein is CASSQVGREGRDEQFF. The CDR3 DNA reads TGTGCCAGCAGCCAAGTAGGGCGGGAGGGCCGGGATGAGCAGTTCTTC.

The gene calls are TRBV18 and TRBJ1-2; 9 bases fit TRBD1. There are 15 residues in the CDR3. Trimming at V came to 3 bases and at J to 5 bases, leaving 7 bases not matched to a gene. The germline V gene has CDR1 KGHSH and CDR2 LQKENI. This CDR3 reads CASSPDRGQFYGYTF. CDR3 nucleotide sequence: TGTGCCAGCTCACCGGACAGGGGCCAATTTTATGGCTACACCTTC.

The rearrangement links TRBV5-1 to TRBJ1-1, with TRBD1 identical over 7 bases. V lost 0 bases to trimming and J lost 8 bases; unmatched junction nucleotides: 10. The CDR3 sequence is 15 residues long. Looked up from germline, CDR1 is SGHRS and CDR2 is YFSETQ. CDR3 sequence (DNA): TGCGCCAGCAGCTTGGGATTGGTCGACAGGGTAGAAGCTTTCTTT. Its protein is CASSLGLVDRVEAFF. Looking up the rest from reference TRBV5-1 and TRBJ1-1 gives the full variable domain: KAGVTQTPRYLIKTRGQQVTLSCSPISGHRSVSWYQQTPGQGLQFLFEYFSETQRNKGNFPGRFSGRQFSNSRSEMNVSTLELGDSALYLCASSLGLVDRVEAFFGQGTRLTVV.

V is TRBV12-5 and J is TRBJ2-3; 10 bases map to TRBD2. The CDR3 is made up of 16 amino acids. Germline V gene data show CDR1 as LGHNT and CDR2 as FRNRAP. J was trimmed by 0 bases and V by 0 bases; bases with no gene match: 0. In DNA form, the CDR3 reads TGTGCTAGTGGTTTGGTACTAGCGGGGAGCACAGATACGCAGTATTTT. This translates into CASGLVLAGSTDTQYF.

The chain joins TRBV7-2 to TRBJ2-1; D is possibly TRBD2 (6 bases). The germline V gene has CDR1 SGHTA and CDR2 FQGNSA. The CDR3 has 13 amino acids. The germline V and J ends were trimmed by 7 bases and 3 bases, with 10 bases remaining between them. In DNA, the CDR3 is TGTGCCAGCACCCCGGGGGTCTACAATGAGCAGTTCTTC. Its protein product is CASTPGVYNEQFF.

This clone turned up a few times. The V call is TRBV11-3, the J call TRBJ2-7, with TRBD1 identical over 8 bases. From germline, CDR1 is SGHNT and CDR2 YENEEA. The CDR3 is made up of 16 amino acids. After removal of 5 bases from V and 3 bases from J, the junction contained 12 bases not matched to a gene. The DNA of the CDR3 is TGTGCCAGCAGCACACGAGGACAGGGAAGAGTCTACGAGCAGTACTTC. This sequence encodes CASSTRGQGRVYEQYF.

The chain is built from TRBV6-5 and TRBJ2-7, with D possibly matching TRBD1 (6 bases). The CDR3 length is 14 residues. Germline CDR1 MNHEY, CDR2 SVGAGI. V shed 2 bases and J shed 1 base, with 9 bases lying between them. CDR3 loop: CASSYQQGSYEQYF. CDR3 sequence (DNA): TGTGCCAGCAGTTACCAACAGGGTTCCTACGAGCAGTACTTC.

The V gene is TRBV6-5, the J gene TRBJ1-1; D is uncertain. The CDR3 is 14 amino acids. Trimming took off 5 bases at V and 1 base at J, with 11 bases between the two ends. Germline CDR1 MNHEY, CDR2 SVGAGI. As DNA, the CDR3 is TGTGCCAGCAGTACCCGTGAGGAGAACACTGAAGCTTTCTTT. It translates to CASSTREENTEAFF.

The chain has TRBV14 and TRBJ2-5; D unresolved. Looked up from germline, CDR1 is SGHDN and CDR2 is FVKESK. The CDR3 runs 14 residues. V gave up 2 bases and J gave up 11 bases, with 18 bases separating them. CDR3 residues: CASSQQLVGSEQYF. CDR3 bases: TGTGCCAGCAGCCAACAGTTGGTCGGGTCTGAGCAGTACTTC.

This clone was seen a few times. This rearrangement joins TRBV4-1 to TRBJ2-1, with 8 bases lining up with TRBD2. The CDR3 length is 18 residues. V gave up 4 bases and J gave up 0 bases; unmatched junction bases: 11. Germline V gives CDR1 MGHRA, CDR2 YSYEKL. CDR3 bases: TGCGCCAGCAGCCGCATCGGGGGGGGGACCTACTCCTACAATGAGCAGTTCTTC. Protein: CASSRIGGGTYSYNEQFF.

The CDR3 region has the DNA TGTGCCTGGATGTTTACAGGTACTGAAGCTTTCTTT. Translation gives CAWMFTGTEAFF. The chain employs TRBV30 and TRBJ1-1, with D perhaps TRBD1 (5 bases). The germline V gene encodes CDR1 GTSNPN and CDR2 SVGIG (reference sequence). The V gene lost 4 bases and the J gene lost 5 bases, with 11 bases spanning the gap. CDR3 length: 12 residues.

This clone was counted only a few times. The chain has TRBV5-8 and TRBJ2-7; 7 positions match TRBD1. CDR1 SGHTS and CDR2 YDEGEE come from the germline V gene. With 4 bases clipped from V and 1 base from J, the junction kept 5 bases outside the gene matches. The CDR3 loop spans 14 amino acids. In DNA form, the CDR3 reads TGTGCCAGCAGCGGGACAGTTTCGTCCTACGAGCAGTACTTC. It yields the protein CASSGTVSSYEQYF.

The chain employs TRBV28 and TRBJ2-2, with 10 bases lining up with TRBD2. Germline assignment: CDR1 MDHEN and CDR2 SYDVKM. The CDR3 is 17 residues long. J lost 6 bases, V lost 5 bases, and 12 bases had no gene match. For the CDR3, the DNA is TGTGCCAGCAGTAGCACGCCTAGCGGGAGTAGGGCCGGGGAGCTGTTTTTT. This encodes CASSSTPSGSRAGELFF.

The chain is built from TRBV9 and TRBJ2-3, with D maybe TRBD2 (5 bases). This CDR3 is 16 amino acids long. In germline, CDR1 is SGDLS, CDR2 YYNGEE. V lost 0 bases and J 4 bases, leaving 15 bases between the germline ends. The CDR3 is CASSVGISDNSDTQYF. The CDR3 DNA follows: TGTGCCAGCAGCGTAGGAATTAGCGATAATTCAGATACGCAGTATTTT.

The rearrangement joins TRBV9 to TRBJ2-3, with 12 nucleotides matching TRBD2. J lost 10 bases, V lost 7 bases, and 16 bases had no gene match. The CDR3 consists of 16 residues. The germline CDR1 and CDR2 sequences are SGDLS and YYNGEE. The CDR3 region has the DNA TGTGCCAGCCACCCGTGGGCGACTAGCGGGAGTTCGGCGCAGTATTTT. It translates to CASHPWATSGSSAQYF.

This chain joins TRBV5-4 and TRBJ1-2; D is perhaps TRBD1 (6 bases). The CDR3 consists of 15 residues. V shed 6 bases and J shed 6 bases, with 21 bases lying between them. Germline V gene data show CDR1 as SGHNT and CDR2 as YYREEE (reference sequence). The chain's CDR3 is CASTRENTGFDGYTF. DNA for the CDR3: TGTGCCAGCACCCGAGAAAATACAGGGTTTGATGGCTACACCTTC.

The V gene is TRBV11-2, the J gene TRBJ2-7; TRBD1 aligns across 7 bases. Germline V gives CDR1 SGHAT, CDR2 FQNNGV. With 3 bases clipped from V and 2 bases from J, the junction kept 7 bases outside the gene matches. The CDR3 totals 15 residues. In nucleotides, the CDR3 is TGTGCCAGCAGCTTCAAGCCTGGACAGGCCTACGAGCAGTACTTC. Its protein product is CASSFKPGQAYEQYF.

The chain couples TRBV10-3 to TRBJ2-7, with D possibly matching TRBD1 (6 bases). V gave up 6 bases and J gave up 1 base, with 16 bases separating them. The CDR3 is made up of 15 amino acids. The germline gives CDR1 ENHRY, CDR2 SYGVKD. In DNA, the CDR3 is TGTGCCATCAGCAACCGACAGGCCGGGTCCTACGAGCAGTACTTC. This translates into CAISNRQAGSYEQYF.